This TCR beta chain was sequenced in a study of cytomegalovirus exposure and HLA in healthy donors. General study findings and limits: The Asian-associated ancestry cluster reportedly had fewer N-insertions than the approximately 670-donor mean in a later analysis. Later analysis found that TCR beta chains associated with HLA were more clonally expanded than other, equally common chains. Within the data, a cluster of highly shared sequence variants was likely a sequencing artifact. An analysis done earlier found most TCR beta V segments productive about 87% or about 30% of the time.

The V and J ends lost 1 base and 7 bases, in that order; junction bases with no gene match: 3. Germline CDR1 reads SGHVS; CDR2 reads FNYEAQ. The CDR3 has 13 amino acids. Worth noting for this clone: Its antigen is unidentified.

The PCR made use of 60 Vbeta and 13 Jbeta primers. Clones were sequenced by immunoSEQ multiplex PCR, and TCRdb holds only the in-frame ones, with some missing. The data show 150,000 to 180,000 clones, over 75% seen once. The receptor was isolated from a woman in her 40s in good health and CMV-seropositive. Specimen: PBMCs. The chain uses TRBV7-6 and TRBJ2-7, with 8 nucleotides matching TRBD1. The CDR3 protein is CASSLVQGEEQYF. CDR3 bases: TGTGCCAGCAGCTTAGTACAGGGGGAGGAGCAGTACTTC. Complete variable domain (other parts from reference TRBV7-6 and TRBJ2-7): GAGVSQSPRYKVTKRGQDVALRCDPISGHVSLYWYRQALGQGPEFLTYFNYEAQQDKSGLPNDRFSAERPEGSISTLTIQRTEQRDSAMYRCASSLVQGEEQYFGPGTRLTVT.